The source of this T cell receptor (beta chain) is a study of blood T cell repertoires in COVID-19 (dated by TCRdb to 2018 to 2021). About the study as a whole: Samples from collaborators originated in the United States, Italy and Spain and spanned both the acute and convalescent phases of COVID-19. Deeply sampled blood TCRbeta repertoires from subjects exposed to, actively infected with, or recovered from COVID-19 were included in the dataset. Sample metadata almost always included a de-identified subject ID, COVID-19 status, age in years and sex. The repertoires were made available in a free public database intended to serve as a resource for research on the immune response to SARS-CoV-2. The samples were drawn from the first 160 participants of the ongoing ImmuneRACE study and from 1,254 subjects provided by 6 global collaborators. HLA class I and class II types, where available, came from metadata supplied by the sample provider rather than from assay-based typing. The material from the prospective study consisted of cDNA or gDNA derived from T cells, B-cell-depleted T cells, or PBMCs. Study-level results and caveats: Clinical and demographic metadata were provided uncurated, with the amount varying by source and participant.

About this clone itself: This receptor's antigen is unknown. Per-base qualities were not stored, and no clone one base away is much larger.

At one collaborating source in Seattle, patients were enrolled during active infection and were followed longitudinally through the course of disease. Collaborating institutions collected whole blood in K2EDTA tubes following their own protocols. For TCRbeta analysis, collaborators shipped samples as frozen whole blood, isolated PBMCs, or DNA extracted from either of those sample types. TCRbeta CDR3 regions were amplified from genomic DNA by means of the immunoSEQ Assay, a bias-controlled multiplex PCR. In the source study's methods: Nucleated cell counts per sample were estimated from amplification of reference gene primers within the assay. To quantify the absolute abundance of each unique TCRbeta CDR3 rearrangement, sequence reads were collapsed and filtered. For each sample, productive Simpson clonality was calculated as the square root of Simpson's diversity index over productive rearrangements. Imported from immuneACCESS, the table was reduced by TCRdb to in-frame sequences with V and J called. These copies leave out some clones; in studies compared against another copy, an unresolved V gene accounts for under half, and the cause of the remainder is not known. V and J calls plus clone size are reproduced from that table; the DNA served to infer D and trimming. This sample has 300,000 or so clones in its table, and 80% to 95% of those were observed once. Around 2.2% of the sample is taken by the ten largest.

V is trimmed back by 5 bases and J by 0 bases, and the junction contains 4 bases that no gene match accounts for. Including cysteine and phenylalanine, the CDR3 has 15 amino acids. Only the CDR3 DNA is retained, 45 bases long and in frame from the first base. The germline V gene provides CDR1 SGHRS and CDR2 YFSETQ. This sequence was found in a woman in her thirties with COVID-19, enrolled during active disease. The sample taken for sequencing was peripheral blood. This sequence uses TRBV5-1 and TRBJ2-2, with 7 middle bases fitting TRBD1. Here is the DNA: TGCGCCAGCAGGGCCGGGACAGCGAACACCGGGGAGCTGTTTTTT. The resulting protein is CASRAGTANTGELFF.